Listed here are 32 T cell receptor beta chains from one sample, sequenced in a study of blood T cell repertoires in COVID-19. The assay was immunoSEQ multiplex PCR, and TCRdb's table has in-frame clones only and misses some. The sample shows 250,000 to 300,000 clones, 70% to 90% of them seen only once. Sample: PBMCs or T cells enriched from blood (not recorded which). These receptor sequences come from a woman in her 50s who had recovered from COVID-19.

This clone was picked up one time. This chain uses TRBV4-1 with TRBJ2-5, with unresolved D. Trimming shortened V by 1 base and J by 3 bases, and 6 bases separated the two germline ends. CDR3 size: 13 residues. CDR1 and CDR2 from the germline V gene are MGHRA and YSYEKL. As DNA, the CDR3 is TGCGCCAGCAGCCAAGTATTAGAAGAGACCCAGTACTTC. It translates to CASSQVLEETQYF.

J is TRBJ2-2 and V is TRBV5-1, with 8 bases aligning to TRBD2. CDR3 size: 15 residues. V gave up 2 bases and J gave up 3 bases; unmatched junction bases: 3. Germline V gene lookup returns CDR1 SGHRS and CDR2 YFSETQ. CDR3 in amino acids: CASSFGLADTGELFF. The CDR3 nucleotides are TGCGCCAGCAGCTTCGGACTAGCTGACACCGGGGAGCTGTTTTTT.

This chain links TRBV7-8 with TRBJ1-6; D possibly corresponds to TRBD1 (6 bases). The V end lost 2 bases, the J end lost 5 bases, and 13 bases lay between the germline ends. Germline values: CDR1 SGHVS, CDR2 FQNEAQ. CDR3 length: 16 amino acids. The CDR3 protein is CASSLFRDTHNSPLHF. CDR3 sequence (DNA): TGTGCCAGCAGCTTATTCCGGGACACCCATAATTCACCCCTCCACTTT.

V gene TRBV2 combines with J gene TRBJ1-2, with no clear D. The germline CDR1 and CDR2 sequences are SNHLY and FYNNEI. The V end lost 10 bases, the J end lost 6 bases, and 15 bases lay between the germline ends. This CDR3 contains 12 residues. CDR3 DNA sequence: TGTGCCACCCGGGTCGGGGTGGATGGCTACACCTTC. Protein: CATRVGVDGYTF.

The sample holds a few counts of this clone. This chain links TRBV5-6 with TRBJ2-7; D gene unclear. The V end was cut by 4 bases, the J end by 0 bases, with 11 bases between. The CDR3 contains 14 residues. The germline V gene encodes CDR1 SGHDT and CDR2 YYEEEE. CDR3 protein: CASSPFDTSYEQYF. The DNA of the CDR3 is TGTGCCAGCAGCCCCTTTGACACCTCCTACGAGCAGTACTTC.

V gene TRBV6-5 combines with J gene TRBJ1-4; D is possibly TRBD1 (6 bases). V lost 6 bases and J lost 8, with 13 bases in between. Germline lookup yields CDR1 MNHEY and CDR2 SVGAGI. CDR3 length equals 13 residues. CDR3 sequence: CASSTTGREKLFF. CDR3 in DNA: TGTGCCAGCAGCACCACAGGGCGGGAAAAACTGTTTTTT.

This clone occurred a few times. The rearrangement links TRBV28 to TRBJ2-7, with D perhaps matching TRBD1 (5 bases). V lost 6 bases, J lost 7 bases, and 19 bases lay in between. CDR3 length equals 14 residues. The V gene's germline CDR1 is MDHEN and CDR2 SYDVKM. CDR3 amino acids: CASSLPGSMGEQYF. CDR3 in DNA: TGTGCCAGCAGCCTCCCAGGGTCCATGGGGGAGCAGTACTTC.

V and J are TRBV6-4 and TRBJ2-6; D call uncertain. In germline, CDR1 is MRHNA, CDR2 SNTAGT. There are 13 residues in the CDR3. V was pared by 3 bases and J by 4 bases, with 4 bases between. The DNA for the CDR3 is TGTGCCAGCAGTGAACAAGGGGCCAACGTCCTGACTTTC. Protein: CASSEQGANVLTF.

The rearrangement uses TRBV3-1 (or the pseudogene TRBV3-2) and TRBJ2-6, with 8 nucleotides matching TRBD2. This CDR3 contains 17 residues. Germline V gene data show CDR1 as LGHDT and CDR2 as YNNKEL (reference sequence). The J segment lost 0 bases and the V segment lost 7 bases, leaving 8 bases of the junction unmatched. CDR3 coding DNA: TGTGCCAGCACCAAAACCAGCGGGGGCTCTGGGGCCAACGTCCTGACTTTC. This translates into CASTKTSGGSGANVLTF.

This clone is a singleton in its sample. The rearrangement joins TRBV4-1 to TRBJ2-7; D remains ambiguous. This CDR3 has 13 amino acids. The V end was cut by 0 bases, the J end by 2 bases, with 5 bases between. Germline loops: CDR1 MGHRA, CDR2 YSYEKL. CDR3 nucleotide sequence: TGCGCCAGCAGCCAAGACCTACCCTACGAGCAGTACTTC. This sequence encodes CASSQDLPYEQYF.

V is TRBV28 and J is TRBJ1-5, with 7 nucleotides matching TRBD1. Germline CDR1 reads MDHEN; CDR2 reads SYDVKM. The ends lost 6 bases at V and 0 bases at J; junction bases unmatched: 11. The CDR3 sequence is 17 residues long. CDR3 protein: CASRTGGQVLSNQPQHF. Written as DNA, the CDR3 is TGTGCCAGCAGAACCGGCGGACAGGTTCTTAGCAATCAGCCCCAGCATTTT.

The gene calls are TRBV10-3 and TRBJ2-2; the match to TRBD1 covers 9 bases. With 4 bases clipped from V and 0 bases from J, the junction kept 0 bases outside the gene matches. Germline V CDR1 and CDR2: ENHRY, SYGVKD. CDR3 length equals 15 residues. In DNA form, the CDR3 reads TGTGCCATCAGTGGGGACAGGGCGAACACCGGGGAGCTGTTTTTT. Translated: CAISGDRANTGELFF.

Of note for this clone: The sample contains more than one DNA sequence encoding this CDR3. The rearrangement links TRBV9 to TRBJ2-1, with 8 bases aligning to TRBD2. V was pared by 4 bases and J by 0 bases, with 3 bases of the junction left unmatched. Germline V CDR1 and CDR2: SGDLS, YYNGEE. CDR3 size: 15 residues. In DNA, the CDR3 is TGTGCCAGCAGCCCCAGCGGGAGCTCCTACAATGAGCAGTTCTTC. This gives the protein CASSPSGSSYNEQFF.

The chain employs TRBV2 and TRBJ1-2, with TRBD1 as a possible D gene (6 bases). The V end lost 6 bases, the J end lost 1 base, and 9 bases lay between the germline ends. The germline CDR1 and CDR2 sequences are SNHLY and FYNNEI. This CDR3 has 13 amino acids. CDR3 sequence: CASSWTVNYGYTF. The CDR3 coding sequence is TGTGCCAGCAGCTGGACAGTTAACTATGGCTACACCTTC.

The rearrangement uses TRBV28 and TRBJ1-1; possible D gene TRBD1, 6 bases. Germline values: CDR1 MDHEN, CDR2 SYDVKM. The V and J ends lost 5 bases and 3 bases respectively, with 22 bases between them. The CDR3 contains 17 residues. CDR3 nucleotide sequence: TGTGCCAGCAGTCCATATCTTACGCGGGGGGCAGACACTGAAGCTTTCTTT. Protein: CASSPYLTRGADTEAFF.

V gene TRBV6-2 or TRBV6-3 combines with J gene TRBJ1-5; 8 bases are shared with TRBD1. Germline CDR1 is MNHEY and CDR2 is SVGEGT. This CDR3 is built from 15 residues. V gave up 5 bases and J gave up 4 bases; unmatched junction bases: 7. The DNA for the CDR3 is TGTGCCAGCAGTCAACTGGACAGGGTAAATCAGCCCCAGCATTTT. Its translation: CASSQLDRVNQPQHF.

Of note for this clone: Other nucleotide sequences in the sample specify the same CDR3. The V gene is TRBV10-2, the J gene TRBJ2-2, with 10 positions matching TRBD1. The CDR3 loop spans 15 amino acids. Germline V gene data show CDR1 as WSHSY and CDR2 as SAAADI. The ends lost 4 bases at V and 6 bases at J; junction bases unmatched: 5. CDR3 sequence reads: CASSGRQGASGELFF. The DNA of the CDR3 is TGCGCCAGCAGTGGGCGACAGGGGGCCTCCGGGGAGCTGTTTTTT.

The rearrangement links TRBV5-1 to TRBJ2-7, with a tentative D call TRBD1 (5 bases). This CDR3 is built from 14 residues. Germline CDR1 reads SGHRS; CDR2 reads YFSETQ. Between the trimmed V and J ends, which lost 4 bases and 0 bases, there was a span of 11 bases. Written as DNA, the CDR3 is TGCGCCAGCAGCGACCCGACAGCCTCCTACGAGCAGTACTTC. Translated, it gives CASSDPTASYEQYF.

V usage is TRBV19 and J usage is TRBJ1-4; 7 bases map to TRBD1. Trimming at V came to 6 bases and at J to 8 bases, leaving 12 bases not matched to a gene. CDR1 is LNHDA and CDR2 is SQIVND in the germline V gene (reference sequence). This CDR3 comprises 15 residues. The CDR3 DNA reads as TGTGCCAGTAGACCCACCGGGACAGTTCGCGAAAAACTGTTTTTT. This translates into CASRPTGTVREKLFF.

This clone came up once. Other DNA sequences within the sample encode an identical CDR3. This chain links TRBV7-2 with TRBJ1-2; 8 bases line up with TRBD1. Germline V gene data show CDR1 as SGHTA and CDR2 as FQGNSA. V gave up 4 bases and J gave up 3 bases; unmatched junction bases: 1. CDR3 length equals 13 residues. CDR3 bases: TGTGCCAGCAGCTCGGGACAGGACTATGGCTACACCTTC. Translated, it gives CASSSGQDYGYTF. The full variable domain, rest sourced from reference TRBV7-2 and TRBJ1-2, is GAGVSQSPSNKVTEKGKDVELRCDPISGHTALYWYRQSLGQGLEFLIYFQGNSAPDKSGLPSDRFSAERTGGSVSTLTIQRTQQEDSAVYLCASSSGQDYGYTFGSGTRLTVV.

This clone was seen only a few times. The chain carries TRBV27 and TRBJ2-1, with 7 bases that match TRBD2. The germline V gene has CDR1 MNHEY and CDR2 SMNVEV (reference sequence). This CDR3 comprises 15 residues. V was pared by 6 bases and J by 2 bases, with 7 bases of the junction left unmatched. As DNA, the CDR3 is TGTGCCAGCAGCCGGGACTACCCGACCTACAATGAGCAGTTCTTC. Its protein is CASSRDYPTYNEQFF.

The chain combines TRBV3-1 (or the pseudogene TRBV3-2) with TRBJ1-3; D remains unclear. Germline CDR1 reads LGHDT; CDR2 reads YNNKEL (reference sequence). V was trimmed by 8 bases and J by 0 bases, leaving 11 bases between them. There are 14 residues in the CDR3. DNA of the CDR3: TGTGCCAGCGTCCCTAGGTCCTCTGGAAACACCATATATTTT. Translation gives CASVPRSSGNTIYF.

This chain links TRBV11-2 with TRBJ1-2; 9 nucleotides match TRBD1. The CDR3 is 15 residues long. The germline V gene encodes CDR1 SGHAT and CDR2 FQNNGV. Unmatched junction bases numbered 1, after V lost 2 bases and J lost 0 bases. The CDR3 region has the DNA TGTGCCAGCAGCTTATGGACAGGGGCTAACTATGGCTACACCTTC. Protein sequence: CASSLWTGANYGYTF.

The chain combines TRBV7-9 with TRBJ1-2, with 8 positions matching TRBD1. The ends lost 2 bases at V and 0 bases at J; junction bases unmatched: 2. The germline gives CDR1 SEHNR, CDR2 FQNEAQ (reference sequence). The CDR3 is 15 amino acids. Written as DNA, the CDR3 is TGTGCCAGCAGCTTACCGGGACAGGCTAACTATGGCTACACCTTC. Amino acid sequence: CASSLPGQANYGYTF.

This chain uses TRBV2 with TRBJ2-7, with TRBD1 identical over 8 bases. The CDR3 covers 14 residues. V lost 7 bases and J lost 3; bases outside the gene matches: 8. Germline V CDR1 and CDR2: SNHLY, FYNNEI. This CDR3 is CASMRTGYNYEQYF. The CDR3, as DNA: TGTGCCAGCATGAGGACAGGGTACAACTACGAGCAGTACTTC.

This clone appeared a single time. V gene TRBV5-5 combines with J gene TRBJ2-2; the D is unclear. The CDR3 loop spans 14 amino acids. V lost 3 bases to trimming and J lost 4 bases, with 10 bases between them. The germline V gene encodes CDR1 SGHKS and CDR2 YYEKEE (reference sequence). DNA for the CDR3: TGTGCCAGCAGCTGGTCCCCCGGCACCGGGGAGCTGTTTTTT. It translates to CASSWSPGTGELFF.

The chain uses TRBV9 and TRBJ1-1; tentative D call: TRBD1 (6 bases). Germline CDR1 is SGDLS and CDR2 is YYNGEE. The CDR3 consists of 14 residues. Trimming took off 4 bases at V and 4 bases at J, with 14 bases between the two ends. The CDR3 sequence: CASSPRGGPTEAFF. Here the CDR3 DNA reads TGTGCCAGCAGCCCAAGAGGGGGACCCACTGAAGCTTTCTTT.

V gene TRBV18 combines with J gene TRBJ1-2; tentative D call: TRBD1 (6 bases). Trimming pared 5 bases from V and 9 bases from J, leaving 13 bases between. From germline, CDR1 is KGHSH and CDR2 LQKENI. The CDR3 covers 12 residues. The CDR3, as DNA: TGTGCCAGCTCAGAAGGGACATCAAGCTACACCTTC. This translates into CASSEGTSSYTF.

This sequence joins TRBV5-5 and TRBJ1-2; D call uncertain. Germline CDR1 is SGHKS and CDR2 is YYEKEE (reference sequence). This CDR3 has 13 residues. V was pared by 4 bases and J by 8 bases, with 15 bases between. The CDR3 DNA sequence: TGTGCCAGCAGCACCGAGGGTCGGGGAGGCTACACCTTC. This sequence encodes CASSTEGRGGYTF.

V is TRBV27 and J is TRBJ2-2; unclear D gene. The CDR3 totals 14 residues. The V gene's germline CDR1 is MNHEY and CDR2 SMNVEV (reference sequence). Trimming took 6 bases from V and 0 from J, leaving 8 bases between them. This CDR3 is CASRKESNTGELFF. Written as DNA, the CDR3 is TGTGCCAGCAGAAAGGAGTCGAACACCGGGGAGCTGTTTTTT.

This chain links TRBV29-1 with TRBJ2-1; unclear D gene. The V end lost 4 bases, the J end lost 9 bases, and 7 bases lay between the germline ends. Germline V lookup: CDR1 SQVTM, CDR2 ANQGSEA. There are 10 residues in the CDR3. The CDR3 region is CSVVDIEQFF. CDR3 DNA sequence: TGCAGCGTTGTCGACATTGAGCAGTTCTTC.

This chain joins TRBV3-1 (or the pseudogene TRBV3-2) and TRBJ2-7, with D maybe TRBD1 (6 bases). CDR1 is LGHDT and CDR2 is YNNKEL in the germline V gene (reference sequence). The V and J ends lost 3 bases and 0 bases respectively, with 15 bases between them. The CDR3 runs 16 residues. This CDR3 is CASSHIVGGRSYEQYF. Written as DNA, the CDR3 is TGTGCCAGCAGCCACATCGTAGGGGGTCGCTCCTACGAGCAGTACTTC.